This TCR beta chain is drawn from a study of cytomegalovirus exposure and HLA in healthy donors. This clone has more than one count but fewer than ten. Trimming left V 5 bases short and J 0 bases short, with 20 bases between. This CDR3 contains 18 residues. Germline CDR1 SGHKS, CDR2 YYEKEE (reference sequence). Researchers ran the PCR with 60 Vbeta and 13 Jbeta primers. Profiled with immunoSEQ multiplex PCR; TCRdb holds only in-frame clones, not every one. The table includes more than 85,000 clones, around three quarters detected once. The clonotype originates from a man aged 40-49 years in good health and CMV-seronegative. The rearrangement uses TRBV5-5 and TRBJ1-4; perhaps TRBD1 as D (6 bases). Sequenced input: PBMCs. The CDR3 here is CASSRAQQGFATNEKLFF. CDR3 DNA: TGTGCCAGCAGTCGAGCGCAACAGGGCTTTGCAACTAATGAAAAACTGTTTTTT.